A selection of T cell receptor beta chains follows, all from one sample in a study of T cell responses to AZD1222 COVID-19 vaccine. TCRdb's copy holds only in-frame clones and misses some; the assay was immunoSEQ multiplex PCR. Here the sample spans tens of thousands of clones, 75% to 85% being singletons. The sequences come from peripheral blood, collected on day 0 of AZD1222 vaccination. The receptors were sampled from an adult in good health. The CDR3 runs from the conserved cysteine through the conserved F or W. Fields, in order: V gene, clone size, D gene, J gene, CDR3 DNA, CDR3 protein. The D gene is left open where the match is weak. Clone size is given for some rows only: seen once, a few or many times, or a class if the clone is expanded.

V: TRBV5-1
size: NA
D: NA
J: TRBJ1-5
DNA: TGCGCCAGCAGCTTGGAGGGGGGCGCGTTTCAGCCCCAGCATTTT
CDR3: CASSLEGGAFQPQHF

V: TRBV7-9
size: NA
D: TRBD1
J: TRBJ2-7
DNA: TGTGCCAGCAGCTTACGATCCAGGGGGAAGGAGCAGTACTTC
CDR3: CASSLRSRGKEQYF

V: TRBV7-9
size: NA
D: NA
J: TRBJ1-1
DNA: TGTGCCAGCAGCCTCGACGTTAACACTGAAGCTTTCTTT
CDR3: CASSLDVNTEAFF

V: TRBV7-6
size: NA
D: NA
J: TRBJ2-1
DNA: TGTGCCAGCAGCTTAAGCCTCCGGGGGAATGAGCAGTTCTTC
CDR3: CASSLSLRGNEQFF

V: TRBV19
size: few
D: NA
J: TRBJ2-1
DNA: TGTGCCAGTAGTATAGGGAGGACTTGGGGCAATGAGCAGTTCTTC
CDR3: CASSIGRTWGNEQFF

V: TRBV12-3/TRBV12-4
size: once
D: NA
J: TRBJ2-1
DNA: TGTGCCAGCAGTTCCTCTCCCGTTGAGCAGTTCTTC
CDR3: CASSSSPVEQFF

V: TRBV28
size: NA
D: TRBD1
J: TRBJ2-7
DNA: TGTGCCAGCATCTTACAGGGGGCGCTCGAGCAGTACTTC
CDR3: CASILQGALEQYF

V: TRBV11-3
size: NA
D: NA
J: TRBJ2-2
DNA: TGTGCCAGCAGACTGGACTCGACCGGGGAGCTGTTTTTT
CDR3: CASRLDSTGELFF

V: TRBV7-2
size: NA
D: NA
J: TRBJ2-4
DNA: TGTGCCAGCAGGGTCAGGGGATCGGGGAAAAACATTCAGTACTTC
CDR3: CASRVRGSGKNIQYF

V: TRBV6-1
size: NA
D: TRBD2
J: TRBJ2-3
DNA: TGTGCCAGCAGTGAACACGGGGAGGAGCGGGAGTACCCAGATACGCAGTATTTT
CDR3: CASSEHGEEREYPDTQYF

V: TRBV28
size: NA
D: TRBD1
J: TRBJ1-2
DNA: TGTGCCAGCAGTTCCTCGGCAGGGGGGAACTATGGCTACACCTTC
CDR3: CASSSSAGGNYGYTF

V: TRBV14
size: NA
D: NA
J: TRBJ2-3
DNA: TGTGCCAGCAGCTTTAAGGGGGGACCAGATACGCAGTATTTT
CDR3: CASSFKGGPDTQYF

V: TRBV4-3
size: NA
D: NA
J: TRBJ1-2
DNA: TGCGCCAGCAGCCAAGACGAAGGGGGGTATGGCTACACCTTC
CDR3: CASSQDEGGYGYTF

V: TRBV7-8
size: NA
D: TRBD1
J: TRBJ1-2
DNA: TGTGCCAGCAGCTATGCCGGGACAGGGTATGGCTACACCTTC
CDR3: CASSYAGTGYGYTF

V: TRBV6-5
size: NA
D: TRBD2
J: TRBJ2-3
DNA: TGTGCCAGCAGTCTGGGACTATTCACAGATACGCAGTATTTT
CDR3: CASSLGLFTDTQYF

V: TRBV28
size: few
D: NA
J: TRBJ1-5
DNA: TGTGCCAGCAGTACAGGACATAGCAATCAGCCCCAGCATTTT
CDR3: CASSTGHSNQPQHF

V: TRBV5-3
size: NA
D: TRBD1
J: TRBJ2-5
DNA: TGTGCCAGAAGCTCCGAATACTCAGGGGGCCAAGAGACCCAGTACTTC
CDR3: CARSSEYSGGQETQYF

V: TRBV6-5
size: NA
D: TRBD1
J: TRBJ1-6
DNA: TGTGCCAGCAGTTACCAGGGGGTACGAAATTCACCCCTCCACTTT
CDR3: CASSYQGVRNSPLHF

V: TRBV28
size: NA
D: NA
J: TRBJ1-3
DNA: TGTGCCAGCAGTACGATGGGACACTTAAACACCATATATTTT
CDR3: CASSTMGHLNTIYF

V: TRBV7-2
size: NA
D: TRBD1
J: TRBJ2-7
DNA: TGTGCCAGCAGCTACCGGGACAGGTTTAGTGAGCAGTACTTC
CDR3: CASSYRDRFSEQYF

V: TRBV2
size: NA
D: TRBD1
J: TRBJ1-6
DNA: TGTGCCAGCCTAGGACAGGGGGCAATGGTCTCACCCCTCCACTTT
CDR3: CASLGQGAMVSPLHF

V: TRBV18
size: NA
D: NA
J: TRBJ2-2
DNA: TGTGCCAGCTCACCTTCCGCCAACACCGGGGAGCTGTTTTTT
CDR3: CASSPSANTGELFF

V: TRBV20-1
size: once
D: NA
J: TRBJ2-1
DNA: TGCAGTGCTAGACACGCCTTGCGGCAGTTCTTC
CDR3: CSARHALRQFF

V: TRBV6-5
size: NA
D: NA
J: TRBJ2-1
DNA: TGTGCCAGCAGTCTGGACGGAAACCCTTACAATGAGCAGTTCTTC
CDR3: CASSLDGNPYNEQFF